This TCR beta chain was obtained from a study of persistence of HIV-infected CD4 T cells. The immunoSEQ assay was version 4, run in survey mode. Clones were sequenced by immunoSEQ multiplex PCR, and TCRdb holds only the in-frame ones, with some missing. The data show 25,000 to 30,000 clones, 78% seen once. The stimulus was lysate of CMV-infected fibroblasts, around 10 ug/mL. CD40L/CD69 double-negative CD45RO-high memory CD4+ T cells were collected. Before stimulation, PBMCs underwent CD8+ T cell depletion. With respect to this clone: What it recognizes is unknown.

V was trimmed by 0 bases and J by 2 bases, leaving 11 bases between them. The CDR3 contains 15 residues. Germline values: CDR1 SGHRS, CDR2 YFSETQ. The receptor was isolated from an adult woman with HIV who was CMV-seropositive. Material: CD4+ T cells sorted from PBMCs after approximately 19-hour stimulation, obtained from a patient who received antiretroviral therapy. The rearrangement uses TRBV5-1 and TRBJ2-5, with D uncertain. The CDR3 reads CASSLASAEQETQYF. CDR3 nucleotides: TGCGCCAGCAGCTTGGCCTCTGCAGAGCAAGAGACCCAGTACTTC.